What follows is one T cell receptor beta chain and its context. Its antigen is not known. This specimen belongs to a study of identical twins. The study's findings and limits: Fewer insertions were carried by abundant cord blood beta clonotypes, but none was seen in memory repertoires.

Template switching added a universal primer binding site, and final cDNA carried unique molecular identifiers. TCRdb processed the 5' RACE reads anew with MiXCR; each CDR3 protein has one entry. The data show under 1 million distinct CDR3 sequences, with approximately 13% seen just once and around 1.6% held by the top ten. The germline CDR1 and CDR2 sequences are SGHDN and FVKESK. The V and J ends lost 4 bases and 2 bases respectively, with 10 bases between them. The CDR3 contains 14 residues. The same sample was also used in a study of yellow fever vaccine responses in identical twins.

Specimen: PBMCs. The origin of this receptor is a woman in her late teens or twenties in good health. V gene TRBV14 combines with J gene TRBJ2-3, with D perhaps TRBD2 (6 bases). DNA for the CDR3: TGTGCCAGCAGCCTAAAGGACTACACAGATACGCAGTATTTT. As protein: CASSLKDYTDTQYF.